These 25 T cell receptor beta chains were sequenced from one sample in a study of T cell changes during pregnancy in multiple sclerosis. Clones were read by immunoSEQ multiplex PCR, and TCRdb kept only the in-frame ones, dropping some. The data hold approximately 48,000 clones, with roughly 90% observed a single time. The sample was CD8+ T cells from peripheral blood mononuclear cells, taken before pregnancy. These receptors all come from a female donor with multiple sclerosis, enrolled in a pregnancy study.

This clone has just one count. This could be a read error, since a much larger clone is one nucleotide away. The chain couples TRBV5-1 to TRBJ1-6; a possible D gene is TRBD1 (6 bases). Germline CDR1 SGHRS, CDR2 YFSETQ. The CDR3 totals 14 residues. V lost 4 bases and J lost 7, with 12 bases in between. This chain's CDR3 is CASSLTGLNSPLHF. The CDR3 DNA sequence: TGCGCCAGCAGCCTTACAGGGCTCAATTCACCCCTCCACTTT.

The chain uses TRBV30 and TRBJ1-6; 10 bases are shared with TRBD1. Germline V gives CDR1 GTSNPN, CDR2 SVGIG (reference sequence). The V segment lost 4 bases and the J segment 7 bases; nucleotides outside the gene matches: 4. CDR3 length: 14 residues. CDR3 sequence: CAWTTGQGNSPLHF. The CDR3 DNA reads as TGTGCCTGGACCACGGGACAGGGGAATTCACCCCTCCACTTT.

The J gene is TRBJ2-6, the V gene TRBV9; 12 nucleotides agree with TRBD1. Germline loops: CDR1 SGDLS, CDR2 YYNGEE. The CDR3 loop spans 18 amino acids. Losses at the gene ends were 6 bases for V and 4 bases for J; bases not matched to a gene: 11. As DNA, the CDR3 is TGTGCCAGCAAGTCCCCGGGACAGGGGGCAAAAGGGGCCAACGTCCTGACTTTC. Translating it yields CASKSPGQGAKGANVLTF.

J is TRBJ2-7 and V is TRBV6-6; 7 nucleotides align to TRBD2. The CDR3 runs 13 residues. J gave up 6 bases and V 8 bases, and 10 bases lay outside the gene matches. Germline values: CDR1 MNHNY, CDR2 SVGAGI (reference sequence). The CDR3 nucleotides read TGTGCCAGCGGGGCGGGGGTCCTGGTCGAGCAGTACTTC. This encodes CASGAGVLVEQYF.

A remark on this clone: The junction and the germline gene differ at one end; a read error may be behind it. This chain joins TRBV27 and TRBJ1-2; D might be TRBD1 (6 bases). This CDR3 is built from 14 residues. The germline V gene encodes CDR1 MNHEY and CDR2 SMNVEV (reference sequence). CDR3 residues: CASSPVAGANGHTF. In DNA form, the CDR3 reads TGTGCCAGCAGTCCGGTGGCGGGGGCGAATGGCCACACCTTC.

The gene calls are TRBV6-5 and TRBJ1-2; D is uncertain. Trimming stripped 4 bases from V and 5 bases from J, with 5 bases between. Germline-derived CDR1 and CDR2 are MNHEY and SVGAGI. The CDR3 runs to 11 residues. Written as DNA, the CDR3 is TGTGCCAGCAGTTCGACATATGGCTACACCTTC. Translation: CASSSTYGYTF.

The CDR3, as DNA: TGCGCCAGCAGCCCTATCCGGGACAGTTTATCCTACGAGCAGTACTTC. Protein sequence: CASSPIRDSLSYEQYF. This chain connects TRBV4-1 to TRBJ2-7; 7 bases fit TRBD1. Germline lookup yields CDR1 MGHRA and CDR2 YSYEKL. J gave up 1 base and V 4 bases, and 10 bases lay outside the gene matches. This CDR3 comprises 16 residues.

The chain employs TRBV30 and TRBJ2-7; 11 bases agree with TRBD1. CDR3 size: 13 residues. The germline gives CDR1 GTSNPN, CDR2 SVGIG (reference sequence). The V gene end was trimmed by 3 bases and the J gene end by 7 bases; junction bases not matched to a gene: 5. This CDR3 reads CAWSGQGAGEQYF. The CDR3 DNA sequence: TGTGCCTGGAGCGGACAGGGGGCAGGGGAGCAGTACTTC.

This chain connects TRBV27 to TRBJ2-2; 8 nucleotides align to TRBD1. Germline-derived CDR1 and CDR2 are MNHEY and SMNVEV (reference sequence). Trimming cost V 5 bases and J 5 bases; bases outside gene matches: 4. The CDR3 runs 14 residues. The CDR3 sequence is CASSLGQGTGELFF. The CDR3 region has the DNA TGTGCCAGCAGTCTCGGACAGGGAACCGGGGAGCTGTTTTTT.

The genes are TRBV2 and TRBJ2-1, with D possibly matching TRBD2 (6 bases). Germline CDR1 and CDR2: SNHLY and FYNNEI. This CDR3 is 13 amino acids long. V dropped 6 bases and J dropped 4 bases, with 10 bases sitting between them. The CDR3 DNA reads as TGTGCCAGCAGGGGGGGATATTACAATGAGCAGTTCTTC. It specifies CASRGGYYNEQFF.

The CDR3 sequence is CASSQLEGRDPTSGGAETQYF. Here the CDR3 DNA reads TGTGCCAGCAGCCAATTGGAGGGACGAGACCCGACTAGCGGGGGGGCCGAGACCCAGTACTTC. The chain has TRBV14 and TRBJ2-5, with TRBD2 identical over 14 bases. Looked up from germline, CDR1 is SGHDN and CDR2 is FVKESK. V lost 2 bases to trimming and J lost 5 bases; unmatched junction nucleotides: 19. The CDR3 consists of 21 residues.

This clone was recorded only once. The rearrangement joins TRBV4-1 to TRBJ1-1; 8 bases are shared with TRBD1. Germline CDR1 and CDR2: MGHRA and YSYEKL. V lost 2 bases and J lost 7; bases outside the gene matches: 6. The CDR3 runs 14 residues. The CDR3 spells CASSQLTGGDEAFF. The CDR3 DNA reads as TGCGCCAGCAGCCAACTTACAGGGGGGGATGAAGCTTTCTTT.

The gene calls are TRBV7-8 and TRBJ2-7; 7 nucleotides match TRBD1. CDR1 is SGHVS, CDR2 FQNEAQ, per germline. The V gene end was trimmed by 1 base and the J gene end by 9 bases; junction bases not matched to a gene: 9. The CDR3 length is 14 residues. For the CDR3, the DNA is TGTGCCAGCAGCTTAGGGACAGGCGTCCTCGGGCAGTACTTC. Translating it yields CASSLGTGVLGQYF.

Comment on this clone: Other DNA sequences from this sample encode an identical CDR3 as well. The chain combines TRBV6-5 with TRBJ2-3, with TRBD2 matching 10 bases. Germline V gene lookup returns CDR1 MNHEY and CDR2 SVGAGI. V shed 4 bases, J shed 2 bases, and the junction held 3 bases outside the gene matches. The CDR3 loop spans 15 amino acids. CDR3 residues: CASSSTSGDTDTQYF. The CDR3 nucleotides read TGTGCCAGCAGTTCTACTAGCGGGGACACAGATACGCAGTATTTT.

This chain uses TRBV7-9 with TRBJ2-3; 10 nucleotides agree with TRBD2. Trimming took 5 bases from V and 6 from J; bases not matched to a gene: 5. The CDR3 is 14 amino acids. From germline, CDR1 is SEHNR and CDR2 FQNEAQ (reference sequence). This CDR3 reads CASSPAGGRDTQYF. The CDR3 DNA follows: TGTGCCAGCAGCCCAGCGGGGGGGAGGGATACGCAGTATTTT.

The chain couples TRBV20-1 to TRBJ1-1; D call uncertain. Germline V gene lookup returns CDR1 DFQATT and CDR2 SNEGSKA (reference sequence). The CDR3 is 11 residues long. CDR3 DNA sequence: TGCAGCTTACTGAGGAACACTGAAGCTTTCTTT. Encoded protein: CSLLRNTEAFF.

This sequence joins TRBV27 and TRBJ2-1; TRBD2 might be the D (5 bases). The ends were cut back, 3 bases at V and 2 bases at J, with 8 bases in the middle. CDR1 and CDR2 (germline): MNHEY, SMNVEV (reference sequence). The CDR3 extends over 14 amino acids. CDR3 sequence (DNA): TGTGCCAGCAGTTTCCCCGGGACCTACAATGAGCAGTTCTTC. It specifies CASSFPGTYNEQFF.

The chain couples TRBV4-1 to TRBJ2-5; D possibly corresponds to TRBD1 (6 bases). The CDR3 contains 15 residues. The V end was cut by 3 bases, the J end by 4 bases, with 15 bases between. CDR1 is MGHRA, CDR2 YSYEKL, per germline. The CDR3 region has the DNA TGCGCCAGCAGCCAGCCGACAGGTCCGGGAGAGACCCAGTACTTC. It translates to CASSQPTGPGETQYF.

The count of this clone is one. Here the CDR3 reads CASSQEEIGVEQYF. The CDR3 coding sequence is TGCGCCAGCAGCCAAGAAGAAATCGGGGTCGAGCAGTACTTC. The chain has TRBV4-1 and TRBJ2-7, with D perhaps TRBD2 (5 bases). This CDR3 has 14 amino acids. Trimming cost V 0 bases and J 6 bases, with 12 bases left between them. CDR1 and CDR2 from the germline V gene are MGHRA and YSYEKL.

The chain carries TRBV4-3 and TRBJ1-2; 7 nucleotides agree with TRBD1. CDR1 is LGHNA and CDR2 is YSLEER in the germline V gene. This CDR3 is 14 amino acids long. The junction had 7 bases not matched to a gene; V was cut back by 0 bases and J by 9 bases. The chain's CDR3 is CASSQDRGQARYTF. The CDR3 nucleotides read TGCGCCAGCAGCCAAGATAGGGGGCAGGCTCGCTACACCTTC.

In this sample, this clone turned up once. The chain combines TRBV19 with TRBJ2-7, with D perhaps matching TRBD1 (6 bases). Per germline, CDR1 LNHDA and CDR2 SQIVND (reference sequence). This CDR3 is built from 13 residues. Between the trimmed V and J ends, which lost 5 bases and 0 bases, there was a span of 8 bases. The CDR3 sequence: CASSRDNSYEQYF. CDR3 bases: TGTGCCAGTAGTCGGGACAACTCCTACGAGCAGTACTTC.

The CDR3 region is CASSEGTGMNTEAFF. The CDR3, as DNA: TGTGCCAGCAGTGAGGGGACAGGGATGAACACTGAAGCTTTCTTT. The V call is TRBV2, the J call TRBJ1-1; TRBD1 aligns across 9 bases. V gave up 3 bases and J gave up 0 bases; unmatched junction bases: 2. The CDR3 sequence is 15 residues long. Germline V gives CDR1 SNHLY, CDR2 FYNNEI.

The V and J genes are TRBV19 and TRBJ2-1; the D gene is possibly TRBD2 (6 bases). CDR3 length equals 13 residues. V gave up 3 bases and J gave up 5 bases, with 8 bases separating them. Germline CDR1 is LNHDA and CDR2 is SQIVND (reference sequence). CDR3: CASSISGDNEQFF. The CDR3 DNA sequence: TGTGCCAGTAGTATCTCGGGAGACAATGAGCAGTTCTTC.

The chain joins TRBV4-1 to TRBJ1-5; D unresolved. The CDR3 length is 17 residues. V lost 0 bases and J 0 bases, leaving 12 bases between the germline ends. CDR1 and CDR2 (germline): MGHRA, YSYEKL. The CDR3 DNA reads TGCGCCAGCAGCCAAGATCTCGGGATGGTTAGCAATCAGCCCCAGCATTTT. This gives the protein CASSQDLGMVSNQPQHF.

The V call is TRBV5-1, the J call TRBJ2-5; 9 nucleotides match TRBD1. CDR3 size: 14 residues. Trimming at V came to 4 bases and at J to 3 bases, leaving 4 bases not matched to a gene. Germline CDR1 reads SGHRS; CDR2 reads YFSETQ. CDR3 residues: CASSPGQGEETQYF. CDR3 coding DNA: TGCGCCAGCAGCCCGGGACAGGGAGAAGAGACCCAGTACTTC.